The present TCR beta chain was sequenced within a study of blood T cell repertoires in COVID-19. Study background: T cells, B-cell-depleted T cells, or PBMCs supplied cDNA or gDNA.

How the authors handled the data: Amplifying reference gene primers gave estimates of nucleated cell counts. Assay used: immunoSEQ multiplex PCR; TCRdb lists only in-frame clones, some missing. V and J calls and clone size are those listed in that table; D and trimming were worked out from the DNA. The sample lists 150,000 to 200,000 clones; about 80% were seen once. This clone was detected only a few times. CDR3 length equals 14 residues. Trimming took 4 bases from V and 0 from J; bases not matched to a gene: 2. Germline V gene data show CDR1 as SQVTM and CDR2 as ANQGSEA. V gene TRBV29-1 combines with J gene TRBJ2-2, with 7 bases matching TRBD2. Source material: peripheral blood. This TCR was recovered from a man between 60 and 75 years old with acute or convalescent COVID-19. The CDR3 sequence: CSVGLAANTGELFF. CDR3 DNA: TGCAGCGTTGGACTAGCAGCGAACACCGGGGAGCTGTTTTTT.